This T cell receptor (beta chain) was recovered during a study of CD8+CD57+ T cells in acquired aplastic anemia. Study-level information: The study obtained an average of around 2.9 ug of DNA from sorted CD4+ and CD8+ cells. An average of roughly 11 million reads for CD4+ cells was obtained from healthy donors.

The table lists this clonotype with many counts. Its antigen is unidentified. Findings of the study overall: Between patients and controls, around 27 CD8+ CDR3 sequences were found in common. Significant differences in CD8+ Simpson's diversity were not observed between patients and controls.

Germline V gene data show CDR1 as MNHNS and CDR2 as SASEGT. The CDR3 covers 14 residues. Trimming took off 9 bases at V and 7 bases at J, with 21 bases between the two ends. Template material for TCR beta VDJ and CDR3 profiling consisted of genomic DNA. TCRdb used MiXCR to reprocess the reads, holding one entry per CDR3 protein. The sample shows about 110,000 distinct CDR3 sequences, 40% to 60% of them seen only once. This TCR derives from a human donor in good health, serving as a control. Specimen: sorted CD4+, CD8+, or CD8+CD57+ T cells (not recorded which) from PBMCs. This rearrangement joins TRBV6-1 to TRBJ1-2; maybe TRBD1 (6 bases). CDR3 in DNA: TGTGCCAGTAAAAACAGGGAACAAGTGCGTGGCTACACCTTC. Translated: CASKNREQVRGYTF.